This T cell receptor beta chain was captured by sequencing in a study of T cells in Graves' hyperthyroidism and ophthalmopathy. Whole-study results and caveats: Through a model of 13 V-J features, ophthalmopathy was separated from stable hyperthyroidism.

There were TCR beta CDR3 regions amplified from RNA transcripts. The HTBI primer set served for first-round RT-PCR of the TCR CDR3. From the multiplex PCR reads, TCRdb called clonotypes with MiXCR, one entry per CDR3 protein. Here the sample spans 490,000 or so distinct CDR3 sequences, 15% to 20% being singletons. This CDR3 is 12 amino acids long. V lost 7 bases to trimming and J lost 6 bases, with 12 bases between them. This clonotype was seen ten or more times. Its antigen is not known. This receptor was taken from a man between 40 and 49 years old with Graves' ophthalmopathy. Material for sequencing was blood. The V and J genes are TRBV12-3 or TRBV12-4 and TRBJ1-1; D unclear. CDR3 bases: TGTGCCAGCAACCCCCCCCCAGCTGAAGCTTTCTTT. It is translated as CASNPPPAEAFF.